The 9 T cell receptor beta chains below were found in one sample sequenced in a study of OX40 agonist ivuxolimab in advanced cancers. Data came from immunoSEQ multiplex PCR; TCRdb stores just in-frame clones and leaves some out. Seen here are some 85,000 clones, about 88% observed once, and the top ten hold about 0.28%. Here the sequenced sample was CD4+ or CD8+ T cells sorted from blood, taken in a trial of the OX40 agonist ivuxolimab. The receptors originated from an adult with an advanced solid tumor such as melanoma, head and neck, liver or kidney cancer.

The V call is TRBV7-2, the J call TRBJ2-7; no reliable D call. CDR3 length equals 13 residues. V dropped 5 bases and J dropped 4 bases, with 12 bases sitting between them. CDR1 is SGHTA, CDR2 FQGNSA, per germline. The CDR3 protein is CASSSSFGYEQYF. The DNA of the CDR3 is TGTGCCAGCAGCAGCTCCTTTGGTTACGAGCAGTACTTC.

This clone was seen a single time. The chain's CDR3 is CASSITKQGNSNQPQHF. The CDR3 nucleotides read TGTGCCAGTAGTATAACGAAACAGGGCAATAGCAATCAGCCCCAGCATTTT. This chain connects TRBV19 to TRBJ1-5; the D gene is possibly TRBD1 (6 bases). Trimming removed 2 bases from V and 0 bases from J, with 14 bases in between. The CDR3 is made up of 17 amino acids. Germline CDR1 reads LNHDA; CDR2 reads SQIVND (reference sequence).

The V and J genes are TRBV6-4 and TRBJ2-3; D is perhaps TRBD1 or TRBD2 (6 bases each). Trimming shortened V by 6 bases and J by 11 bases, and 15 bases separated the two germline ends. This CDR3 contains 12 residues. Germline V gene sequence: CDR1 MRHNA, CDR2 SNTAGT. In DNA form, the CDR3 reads TGTGCCAGCAGCTATCAAGGGGGGCAGCAGTATTTT. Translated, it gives CASSYQGGQQYF.

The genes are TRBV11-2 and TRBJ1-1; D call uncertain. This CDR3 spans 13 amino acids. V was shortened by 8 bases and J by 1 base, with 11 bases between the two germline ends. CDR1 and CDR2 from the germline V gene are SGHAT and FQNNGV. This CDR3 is CASAATENTEAFF. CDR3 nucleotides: TGTGCCAGCGCGGCTACAGAGAACACTGAAGCTTTCTTT.

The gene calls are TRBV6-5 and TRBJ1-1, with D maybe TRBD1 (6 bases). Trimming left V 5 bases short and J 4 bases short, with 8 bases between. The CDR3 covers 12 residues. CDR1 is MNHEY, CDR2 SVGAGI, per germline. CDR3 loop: CASSNRVTEAFF. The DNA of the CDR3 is TGTGCCAGCAGTAACAGGGTCACTGAAGCTTTCTTT.

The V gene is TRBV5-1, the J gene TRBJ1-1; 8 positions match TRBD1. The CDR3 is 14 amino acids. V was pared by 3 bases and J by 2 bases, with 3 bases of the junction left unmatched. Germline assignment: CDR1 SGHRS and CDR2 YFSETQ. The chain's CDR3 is CASSSGQANTEAFF. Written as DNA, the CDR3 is TGCGCCAGCAGCTCGGGACAGGCTAACACTGAAGCTTTCTTT. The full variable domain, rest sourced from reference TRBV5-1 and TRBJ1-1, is KAGVTQTPRYLIKTRGQQVTLSCSPISGHRSVSWYQQTPGQGLQFLFEYFSETQRNKGNFPGRFSGRQFSNSRSEMNVSTLELGDSALYLCASSSGQANTEAFFGQGTRLTVV.

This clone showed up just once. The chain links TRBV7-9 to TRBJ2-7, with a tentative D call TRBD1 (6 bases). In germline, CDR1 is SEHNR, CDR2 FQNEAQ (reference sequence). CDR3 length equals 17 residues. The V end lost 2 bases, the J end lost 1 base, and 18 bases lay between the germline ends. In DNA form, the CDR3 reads TGTGCCAGCAGCTTACTCCCGCGACAGGCGTCTTCCTACGAGCAGTACTTC. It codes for CASSLLPRQASSYEQYF.

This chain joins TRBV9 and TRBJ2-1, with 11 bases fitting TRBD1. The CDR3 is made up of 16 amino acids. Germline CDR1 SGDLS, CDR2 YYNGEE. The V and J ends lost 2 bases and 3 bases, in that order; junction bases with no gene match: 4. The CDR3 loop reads CASSVSGTGGYNEQFF. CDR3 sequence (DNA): TGTGCCAGCAGCGTTTCCGGGACAGGGGGCTACAATGAGCAGTTCTTC.

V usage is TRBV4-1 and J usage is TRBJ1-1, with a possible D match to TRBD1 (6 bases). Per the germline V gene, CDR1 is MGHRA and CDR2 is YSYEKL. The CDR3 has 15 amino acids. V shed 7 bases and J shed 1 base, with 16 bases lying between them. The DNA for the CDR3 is TGCGCCAGCACCACAGGAGGGGGGAGGAACACTGAAGCTTTCTTT. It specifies CASTTGGGRNTEAFF.